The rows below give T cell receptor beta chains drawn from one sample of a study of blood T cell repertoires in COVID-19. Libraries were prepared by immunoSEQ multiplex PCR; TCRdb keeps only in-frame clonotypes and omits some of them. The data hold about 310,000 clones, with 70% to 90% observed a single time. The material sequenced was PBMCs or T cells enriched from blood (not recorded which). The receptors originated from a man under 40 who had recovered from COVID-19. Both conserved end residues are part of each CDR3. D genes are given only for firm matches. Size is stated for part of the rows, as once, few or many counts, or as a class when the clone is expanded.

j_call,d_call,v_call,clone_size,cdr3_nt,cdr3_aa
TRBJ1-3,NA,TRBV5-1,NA,TGCGCCAGCAGCTTGATTGCCCAAGCAGGCACCATATATTTT,CASSLIAQAGTIYF
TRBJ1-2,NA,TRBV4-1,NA,TGCGCCAGCAGCCAAGCCGGGACACTAAACTATGGCTACACCTTC,CASSQAGTLNYGYTF
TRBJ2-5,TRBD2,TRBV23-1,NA,TGCGCCAGCACCAAGGGGAGGGATGGAGAGACCCAGTACTTC,CASTKGRDGETQYF
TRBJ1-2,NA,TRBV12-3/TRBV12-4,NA,TGTGCCAGCAGTACAGGGTATAATGGCTACACCTTC,CASSTGYNGYTF
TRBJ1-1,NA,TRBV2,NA,TGTGCCAGCAGTGTCGGTGTGAGGCAGAAGAACACTGAAGCTTTCTTT,CASSVGVRQKNTEAFF
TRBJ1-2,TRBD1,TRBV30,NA,TGTGCCTGGAGTAGCGGGACAGGTCGGAATGGCTACACCTTC,CAWSSGTGRNGYTF
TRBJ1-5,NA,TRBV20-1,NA,TGCAGTGCTAGTGCGGGATCCCCCGGTCAGCCCCAGCATTTT,CSASAGSPGQPQHF
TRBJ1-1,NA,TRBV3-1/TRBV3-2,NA,TGTGCCAGCAGCCAAGGTCAGTTCAACACTGAAGCTTTCTTT,CASSQGQFNTEAFF
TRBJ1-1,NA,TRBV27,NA,TGTGCCAGCAGTTTATTAGGACAGCGGGGCACTGAAGCTTTCTTT,CASSLLGQRGTEAFF
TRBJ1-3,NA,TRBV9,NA,TGTGCCAGCAGCGTAGAAGGACAGCCCTCTGGAAACACCATATATTTT,CASSVEGQPSGNTIYF
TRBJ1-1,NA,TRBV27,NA,TGTGCCAGCAGTATAACACGGAACACTGAAGCTTTCTTT,CASSITRNTEAFF
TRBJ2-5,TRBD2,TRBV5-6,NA,TGTGCCAGCAGCTATGTTGCGGGGGGGCGGGAGACCCAGTACTTC,CASSYVAGGRETQYF
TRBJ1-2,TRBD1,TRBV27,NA,TGTGCCAGCAGTTTAGGACAGGGAGGGAGGTATGGCTACACCTTC,CASSLGQGGRYGYTF
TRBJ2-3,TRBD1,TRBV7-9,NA,TGTGCCAGCAGATCACGGGACAGGGGTTTGCAGTATTTT,CASRSRDRGLQYF
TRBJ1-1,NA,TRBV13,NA,TGTGCCAGCAGCTTAGAGTCATGGGCAGGGGAGAGAACTGAAGCTTTCTTT,CASSLESWAGERTEAFF
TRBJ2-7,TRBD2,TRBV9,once,TGTGCCAGCAGCGCCGGACTAGCGGGGGGGCCCTACGAGCAGTACTTC,CASSAGLAGGPYEQYF
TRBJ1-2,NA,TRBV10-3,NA,TGTGCCATCAGGGCGCTCACGGGGGGCGGTGGCTACACCTTC,CAIRALTGGGGYTF
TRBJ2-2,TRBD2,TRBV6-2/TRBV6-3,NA,TGTGCCAGCAGTTACCCCCGGGGGGGCTTCGGGGAGCTGTTTTTT,CASSYPRGGFGELFF
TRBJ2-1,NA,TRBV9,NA,TGTGCCAGCAGCGTAGCTGCAGGGAGGTCCTACAATGAGCAGTTCTTC,CASSVAAGRSYNEQFF
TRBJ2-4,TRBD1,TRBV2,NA,TGTGCCAGCGGGACAGAAAACATTCAGTACTTC,CASGTENIQYF
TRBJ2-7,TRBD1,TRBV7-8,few,TGTGCCAGCAGCTCATCGGACAGGAAAGGAACCTACGAGCAGTACTTC,CASSSSDRKGTYEQYF
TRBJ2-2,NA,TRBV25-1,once,TGTGCCAGCAGTGTAATCAACACCGGGGAGCTGTTTTTT,CASSVINTGELFF
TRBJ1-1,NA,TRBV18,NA,TGTGCCAGCTCTCGACTAGCACTCACTGAAGCTTTCTTT,CASSRLALTEAFF
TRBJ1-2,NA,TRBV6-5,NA,TGTGCCACCCTCCTACAAACGGGGTCCTATGGCTACACCTTC,CATLLQTGSYGYTF
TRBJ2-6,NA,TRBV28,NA,TGTGCCAGCAGTCGACGGGAGAGGTTTGGGGCCAACGTCCTGACTTTC,CASSRRERFGANVLTF
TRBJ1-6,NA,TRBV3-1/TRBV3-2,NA,TGTGCCAGCAGCCCAATCGGAGGGAATTCACCCCTCCACTTT,CASSPIGGNSPLHF
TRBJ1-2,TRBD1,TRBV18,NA,TGTGCCAGCTCACCCTACAGCCATACGACAGGGTCCGACTATGGCTACACCTTC,CASSPYSHTTGSDYGYTF
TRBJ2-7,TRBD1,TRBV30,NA,TGTGCCTCCAAGTCCGGGACAGGTTACGAGCAGTACTTC,CASKSGTGYEQYF
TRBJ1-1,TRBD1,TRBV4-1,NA,TGCGCCAGCAGCCAACCGCAGGGGGTCAGCACTGAAGCTTTCTTT,CASSQPQGVSTEAFF
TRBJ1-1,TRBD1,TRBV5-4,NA,TGTGCCAGCAGCTTGGACAGGGGGCTCACTGAAGCTTTCTTT,CASSLDRGLTEAFF
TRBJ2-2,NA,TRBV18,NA,TGTGCCAGCTCACCACAGGGGAACGGGGAGCTGTTTTTT,CASSPQGNGELFF